This T cell receptor (beta chain) originates from a study of cytomegalovirus exposure and HLA in healthy donors. Study context: The same platform as the roughly 700 first-cohort repertoires was used for the 95 to 150 validation repertoires, a later analysis reported.

Whole-study results and caveats: In vitro experiments confirmed that three CMV-associated chains were specific for CMV antigens. High specificity and sensitivity for cytomegalovirus status were reported for the classifier. Most TCR sequences were seen very rarely across donors, but some public TCRs occurred in many.

A note on this clone: Its antigen is currently unknown.

Assay used: immunoSEQ multiplex PCR; TCRdb lists only in-frame clones, some missing. The sample has roughly 170,000 clones, around 81% seen once. The CDR3 length is 12 residues. The V end lost 7 bases, the J end lost 3 bases, and 9 bases lay between the germline ends. Germline CDR1 LNHDA, CDR2 SQIVND (reference sequence). V is TRBV19 and J is TRBJ1-1, with D unresolved. Sequencing was performed on PBMCs. The origin of this receptor is a woman younger than 35 in good health and CMV-seropositive. The CDR3 sequence: CASTRLYTEAFF. Written as DNA, the CDR3 is TGTGCCAGTACTCGGTTATACACTGAAGCTTTCTTT.